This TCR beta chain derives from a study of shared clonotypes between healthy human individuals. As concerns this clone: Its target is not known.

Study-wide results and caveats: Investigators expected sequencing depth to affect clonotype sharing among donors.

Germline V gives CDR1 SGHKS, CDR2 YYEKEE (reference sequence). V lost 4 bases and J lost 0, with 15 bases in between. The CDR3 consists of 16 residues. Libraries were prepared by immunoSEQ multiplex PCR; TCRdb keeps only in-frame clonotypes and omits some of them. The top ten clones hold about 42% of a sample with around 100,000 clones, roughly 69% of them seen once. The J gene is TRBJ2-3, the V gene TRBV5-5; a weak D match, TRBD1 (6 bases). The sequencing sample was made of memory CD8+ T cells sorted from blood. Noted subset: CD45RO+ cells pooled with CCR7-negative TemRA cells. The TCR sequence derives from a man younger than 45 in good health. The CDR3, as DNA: TGTGCCAGCAGCCCCAGAACAGGGATTAGCACAGATACGCAGTATTTT. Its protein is CASSPRTGISTDTQYF.